The rows below give T cell receptor beta chains drawn from one sample of a study of identical twins. One entry per CDR3 protein, called by TCRdb with MiXCR from the 5' RACE reads. The data hold around 650,000 distinct CDR3 sequences, with roughly 7.1% observed a single time. These same records also appear under a second study, on yellow fever vaccine responses in identical twins.

What was sequenced was PBMCs. These receptors all come from a young woman in good health. The CDR3 runs from the conserved cysteine through the conserved F or W. The D gene is left open where the match is weak. Some rows mark clone size as missing; the rest say once, few, many or name a class of expanded clone.

cdr3_length j_call d_call v_call clone_size cdr3_aa cdr3_nt
13 TRBJ2-1 - TRBV28 many CASSLLGGNEQFF TGTGCCAGCAGTTTACTGGGGGGTAATGAGCAGTTCTTC
14 TRBJ1-4 TRBD1 TRBV5-1 few CASGKTGINEKLFF TGCGCCAGCGGCAAGACAGGGATAAATGAAAAACTGTTTTTT
17 TRBJ2-2 TRBD2 TRBV5-1 - CASSQGTSGIGTGELFF TGCGCCAGCAGCCAAGGGACTAGCGGGATTGGCACCGGGGAGCTGTTTTTT
15 TRBJ1-6 - TRBV28 few CASSPEDSYNSPLHF TGTGCCAGCAGTCCCGAAGACAGTTATAATTCACCCCTCCACTTT
14 TRBJ2-1 TRBD2 TRBV6-1 many CAEHRGGRANEQFF TGTGCCGAGCACCGAGGCGGGAGGGCCAATGAGCAGTTCTTC
13 TRBJ2-7 TRBD2 TRBV29-1 many CSVGLAGYYEQYF TGCAGCGTTGGACTAGCGGGATACTACGAGCAGTACTTC
17 TRBJ2-1 TRBD2 TRBV19 - CASSIEGSGRASNEQFF TGTGCCAGTAGTATAGAGGGGAGCGGGAGGGCGTCCAATGAGCAGTTCTTC
15 TRBJ2-1 - TRBV5-1 many CASSLCKCYGNEQFF TGCGCCAGCAGCTTGTGTAAGTGTTATGGCAATGAGCAGTTCTTC
15 TRBJ1-5 TRBD1 TRBV12-3/TRBV12-4 many CASSTGQGGSQPQHF TGTGCCAGCAGTACGGGACAGGGGGGGAGTCAGCCCCAGCATTTT
16 TRBJ2-7 - TRBV2 - CASRPTMGGPTYEQYF TGTGCCAGCAGGCCGACAATGGGGGGCCCTACCTACGAGCAGTACTTC
15 TRBJ2-1 - TRBV20-1 - CSAGRGLARANEQFF TGCAGTGCTGGCCGTGGGTTGGCCCGGGCGAATGAGCAGTTCTTC
16 TRBJ2-7 TRBD2 TRBV7-8 many CASSSRLAGGPYEQYF TGTGCCAGCAGCTCCCGACTAGCGGGAGGGCCATACGAGCAGTACTTC
18 TRBJ2-7 TRBD2 TRBV11-1 few CASSLSSRLAGGPYEQYF TGTGCCAGCAGCTTAAGCTCCCGACTAGCGGGAGGGCCCTACGAGCAGTACTTC
15 TRBJ1-3 - TRBV11-2 few CASSLLGVPGNTIYF TGTGCCAGCAGCCTACTTGGTGTACCCGGAAACACCATATATTTT
15 TRBJ2-7 - TRBV29-1 - CSVEEGFGDLNEQYF TGCAGCGTGGAAGAGGGTTTTGGGGACCTTAATGAGCAGTACTTC
17 TRBJ2-3 TRBD2 TRBV7-9 few CASSLDTSAHITDTQYF TGTGCCAGCAGCTTGGATACTAGCGCTCACATCACAGATACGCAGTATTTT
15 TRBJ2-5 TRBD2 TRBV7-7 few CASSFRLAGQETQYF TGTGCCAGCAGCTTTCGACTAGCGGGACAAGAGACCCAGTACTTC
13 TRBJ1-1 - TRBV14 few CASSGPGGAEAFF TGTGCCAGCAGCGGCCCCGGAGGGGCTGAAGCTTTCTTT
12 TRBJ2-1 - TRBV5-6 few CASSWGASEQFF TGTGCCAGCAGCTGGGGGGCGAGTGAGCAGTTCTTC
14 TRBJ1-2 - TRBV28 - CASSFQTGAGGYTF TGTGCCAGCAGTTTCCAGACCGGAGCGGGGGGCTACACCTTC
14 TRBJ1-2 - TRBV20-1 - CSAYGQASNYGYTF TGCAGTGCTTACGGACAAGCGTCTAACTATGGCTACACCTTC
14 TRBJ1-6 TRBD1 TRBV25-1 many CASTRTGDNSPLHF TGTGCCAGCACTCGGACAGGAGATAATTCACCCCTCCACTTT
13 TRBJ1-1 - TRBV29-1 - CSVASLVNTEAFF TGCAGCGTTGCGAGCCTGGTGAACACTGAAGCTTTCTTT
16 TRBJ2-1 TRBD1 TRBV12-3/TRBV12-4 many CASSSTGVLHGNEQFF TGTGCCAGCAGTTCCACAGGGGTCCTGCACGGGAATGAGCAGTTCTTC
14 TRBJ1-2 TRBD1 TRBV3-1 many CASSPKTGVYGYTF TGTGCCAGCAGCCCCAAGACAGGGGTATATGGCTACACCTTC
16 TRBJ1-1 TRBD1 TRBV20-1 many CSAPGGTGSMNTEAFF TGCAGTGCTCCCGGTGGGACAGGGAGCATGAACACTGAAGCTTTCTTT
16 TRBJ2-3 TRBD2 TRBV5-1 few CASSLASGGGGDTQYF TGCGCCAGCAGCCTCGCTAGCGGGGGGGGCGGAGATACGCAGTATTTT
14 TRBJ1-1 TRBD1 TRBV10-3 many CAISPTGVDTEAFF TGTGCCATCAGCCCAACAGGGGTCGACACTGAAGCTTTCTTT
15 TRBJ2-5 - TRBV4-1 - CASSQDHRGRETQYF TGCGCCAGCAGCCAAGATCATAGAGGGCGGGAGACCCAGTACTTC